This passage covers 16 T cell receptor beta chains from one sample sequenced in a study of CD8 T cells in Susac syndrome (dated by TCRdb to the late 2010s). Library construction relied on the immunoSEQ multiplex PCR assay. RNA was extracted using the RNeasy kit, and roughly 0.5 to 1 microgram was reverse transcribed with random hexamers. Through fastp at Q25 and MiXCR, TCRdb rebuilt clones from the public reads, retaining in-frame beta chains. All rows with the same CDR3 protein become a single entry with the most common DNA and genes. A total of some 140,000 distinct CDR3 sequences appear in this sample, just under 95% of them only once. Of the sample, around 0.2% is held by the ten largest clones. The sample was CD8+ T cells from PBMCs. These receptors originate from a human donor with Susac syndrome.

The J gene is TRBJ2-3, the V gene TRBV24-1; 8 bases agree with TRBD2. V lost 4 bases, J lost 6 bases, and 5 bases stayed unmatched. Per germline, CDR1 KGHDR and CDR2 SFDVKD. The CDR3 length is 14 residues. The CDR3 sequence is CATSDRGTRDTQYF. CDR3 nucleotide sequence: TGTGCCACCAGTGACCGCGGGACTAGGGATACGCAGTATTTT.

V usage is TRBV29-1 and J usage is TRBJ2-7; TRBD2 is a possible D gene (5 bases). Germline CDR1 and CDR2: SQVTM and ANQGSEA. The CDR3 extends over 13 amino acids. Trimming pared 3 bases from V and 2 bases from J, leaving 11 bases between. The CDR3 DNA follows: TGCAGCGTTGAGAGACCGGGAACCTACGAGCAGTACTTC. This codes for CSVERPGTYEQYF.

This rearrangement joins TRBV27 to TRBJ2-7; D not certain. The CDR3 is made up of 15 amino acids. Germline CDR1 MNHEY, CDR2 SMNVEV (reference sequence). Trimming shortened V by 6 bases and J by 2 bases, and 17 bases separated the two germline ends. CDR3 sequence (DNA): TGTGCCAGCAGCTCCCCGTCACAGATCACCTACGAGCAGTACTTC. Protein: CASSSPSQITYEQYF.

V is TRBV29-1 and J is TRBJ2-3; no clear D. Trimming stripped 7 bases from V and 2 bases from J, with 13 bases between. CDR3 length: 13 residues. The germline gives CDR1 SQVTM, CDR2 ANQGSEA. The CDR3 loop is CSERTEYTDTQYF. The CDR3 nucleotides are TGCAGCGAGAGGACGGAATACACAGATACGCAGTATTTT.

This chain joins TRBV11-2 and TRBJ2-1; D is perhaps TRBD1 (5 bases). Germline V lookup: CDR1 SGHAT, CDR2 FQNNGV. This CDR3 comprises 11 residues. The V and J ends lost 1 base and 10 bases respectively, with 5 bases between them. The CDR3 DNA sequence: TGTGCCAGCAGCTTAGGGACAGAGCAGTTCTTC. It codes for CASSLGTEQFF.

This clonotype was seen once. V gene TRBV9 combines with J gene TRBJ2-7; 11 bases fit TRBD1. From germline, CDR1 is SGDLS and CDR2 YYNGEE. Trimming removed 0 bases from V and 4 bases from J; junction bases left unmatched: 3. The CDR3 loop spans 15 amino acids. The CDR3 loop is CASSVGTGGGYEQYF. In DNA form, the CDR3 reads TGTGCCAGCAGCGTAGGGACAGGGGGCGGGTACGAGCAGTACTTC.

The chain uses TRBV2 and TRBJ2-5; 11 bases map to TRBD2. CDR3 length: 18 residues. Germline CDR1 is SNHLY and CDR2 is FYNNEI. Trimming removed 3 bases from V and 5 bases from J; junction bases left unmatched: 14. The CDR3 nucleotides are TGTGCCAGCAGTGACAGTTTTAGCGGGAGGGCCGCGGAGGAGACCCAGTACTTC. This encodes CASSDSFSGRAAEETQYF.

The J gene is TRBJ1-1, the V gene TRBV9; D call uncertain. V gave up 0 bases and J gave up 0 bases, with 9 bases separating them. The length of the CDR3 is 15 residues. In germline, CDR1 is SGDLS, CDR2 YYNGEE. CDR3 in DNA: TGTGCCAGCAGCGTAGCTAATGAGTTGAACACTGAAGCTTTCTTT. Residues: CASSVANELNTEAFF.

The V gene is TRBV7-3, the J gene TRBJ2-6; D is unresolved. Germline V gene data show CDR1 as SGHTA and CDR2 as FQGTGA. The length of the CDR3 is 19 residues. The germline V and J ends were trimmed by 5 bases and 0 bases, with 20 bases remaining between them. In DNA form, the CDR3 reads TGTGCCAGCAGCCCATATAACTCTCGTAGTTACTCTGGGGCCAACGTCCTGACTTTC. The encoded protein is CASSPYNSRSYSGANVLTF.

V and J are TRBV21-1 and TRBJ2-6; the table calls TRBD1, which could not be checked here. TRBV21-1 is deemed a pseudogene. The CDR3 has 15 residues. CDR3: CARKTGGTGANVLTF. The CDR3 nucleotides are TGTGCCCGCAAAACAGGGGGAACTGGGGCCAACGTCCTGACTTTC.

The chain recombines TRBV20-1 with TRBJ2-7; TRBD2 matches 7 bases. Germline CDR1 reads DFQATT; CDR2 reads SNEGSKA (reference sequence). The CDR3 consists of 15 residues. V gave up 0 bases and J gave up 4 bases; unmatched junction bases: 9. The CDR3 loop is CSARDLGLVAYEQYF. CDR3 DNA: TGCAGTGCTAGAGATCTCGGACTAGTGGCTTACGAGCAGTACTTC.

The genes are TRBV27 and TRBJ2-1; unclear D gene. Germline V CDR1 and CDR2: MNHEY, SMNVEV (reference sequence). The CDR3 runs to 16 residues. The V and J ends lost 1 base and 3 bases respectively, with 13 bases between them. CDR3 residues: CASSLYSSVIYNEQFF. CDR3 sequence (DNA): TGTGCCAGCAGTTTATATTCGTCGGTCATCTACAATGAGCAGTTCTTC.

The V gene is TRBV12-3 or TRBV12-4, the J gene TRBJ2-7; possibly TRBD1 for D (6 bases). This CDR3 has 16 amino acids. V was cut by 3 bases and J by 3 bases, with 18 bases left in between. The DNA of the CDR3 is TGTGCCAGCAGTTTGAACCTTTGGGGACAAGACTACGAGCAGTACTTC. This codes for CASSLNLWGQDYEQYF.

The V call is TRBV18, the J call TRBJ2-7; TRBD2 agrees at 10 bases. Looked up from germline, CDR1 is KGHSH and CDR2 is LQKENI. This CDR3 spans 15 amino acids. Losses at the gene ends were 2 bases for V and 2 bases for J; bases not matched to a gene: 3. The DNA for the CDR3 is TGTGCCAGCTCACCAGCTAGCGGGAGTCCCTACGAGCAGTACTTC. Translating it yields CASSPASGSPYEQYF.

The chain is built from TRBV7-9 and TRBJ2-2; 7 nucleotides line up with TRBD1. Looked up from germline, CDR1 is SEHNR and CDR2 is FQNEAQ (reference sequence). The V and J ends lost 3 bases and 6 bases, in that order; junction bases with no gene match: 10. This CDR3 is 16 amino acids long. DNA of the CDR3: TGTGCCAGCAGCTTCCCCTCGACAGGGTTGGCCGGGGAGCTGTTTTTT. This gives the protein CASSFPSTGLAGELFF.

This rearrangement joins TRBV28 to TRBJ1-2, with D possibly TRBD1 on 5 matching bases. Germline V gene lookup returns CDR1 MDHEN and CDR2 SYDVKM. The CDR3 has 13 residues. Trimming cost V 7 bases and J 7 bases, with 16 bases left between them. The CDR3 DNA is TGTGCCAGCAAAACCGGGACGGTCCGTGGCTACACCTTC. It yields the protein CASKTGTVRGYTF.